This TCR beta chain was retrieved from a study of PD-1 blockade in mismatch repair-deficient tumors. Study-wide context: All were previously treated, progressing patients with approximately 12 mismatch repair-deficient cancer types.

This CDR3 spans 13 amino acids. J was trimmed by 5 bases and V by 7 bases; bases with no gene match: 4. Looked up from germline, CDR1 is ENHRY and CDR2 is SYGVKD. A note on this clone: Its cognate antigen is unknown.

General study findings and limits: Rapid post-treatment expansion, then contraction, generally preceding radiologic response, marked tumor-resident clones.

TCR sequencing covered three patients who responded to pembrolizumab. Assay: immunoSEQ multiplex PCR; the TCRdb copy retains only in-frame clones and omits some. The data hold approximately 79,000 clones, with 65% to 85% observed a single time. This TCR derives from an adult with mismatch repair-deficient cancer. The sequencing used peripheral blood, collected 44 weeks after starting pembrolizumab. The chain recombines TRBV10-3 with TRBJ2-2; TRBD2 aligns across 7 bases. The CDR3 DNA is TGTGCCATCATGGGGGAGGGGACCGGGGAGCTGTTTTTT. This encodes CAIMGEGTGELFF.